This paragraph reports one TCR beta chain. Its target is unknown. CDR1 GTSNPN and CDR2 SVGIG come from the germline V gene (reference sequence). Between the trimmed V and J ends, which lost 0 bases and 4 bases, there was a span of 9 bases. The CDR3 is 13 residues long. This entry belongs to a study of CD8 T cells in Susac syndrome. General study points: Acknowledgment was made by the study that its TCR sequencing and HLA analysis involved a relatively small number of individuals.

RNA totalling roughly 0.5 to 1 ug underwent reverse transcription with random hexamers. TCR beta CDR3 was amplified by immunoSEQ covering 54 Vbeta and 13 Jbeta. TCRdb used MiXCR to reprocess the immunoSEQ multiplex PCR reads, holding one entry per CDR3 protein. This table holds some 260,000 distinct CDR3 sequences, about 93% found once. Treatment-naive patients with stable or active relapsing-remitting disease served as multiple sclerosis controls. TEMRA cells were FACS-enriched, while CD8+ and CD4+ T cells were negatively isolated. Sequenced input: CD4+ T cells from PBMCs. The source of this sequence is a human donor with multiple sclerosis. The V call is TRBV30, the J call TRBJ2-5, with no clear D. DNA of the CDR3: TGTGCCTGGAGTGTGCGGAGAGGAGAGACCCAGTACTTC. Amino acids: CAWSVRRGETQYF.